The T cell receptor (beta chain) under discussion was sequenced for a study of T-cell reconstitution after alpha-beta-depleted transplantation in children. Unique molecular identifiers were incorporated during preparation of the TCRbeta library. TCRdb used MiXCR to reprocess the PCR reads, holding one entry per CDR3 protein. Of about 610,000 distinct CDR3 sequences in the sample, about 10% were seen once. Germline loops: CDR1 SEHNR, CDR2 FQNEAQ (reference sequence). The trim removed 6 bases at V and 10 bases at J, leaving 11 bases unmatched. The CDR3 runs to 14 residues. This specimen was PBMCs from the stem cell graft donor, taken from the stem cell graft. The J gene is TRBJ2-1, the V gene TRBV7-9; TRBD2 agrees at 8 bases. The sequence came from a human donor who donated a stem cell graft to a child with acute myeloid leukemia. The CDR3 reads CASSLLAGPVEQFF. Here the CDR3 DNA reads TGTGCCAGCAGTTTATTAGCGGGACCGGTGGAGCAGTTCTTC.